The clone carrying this TCR beta chain was seen at least ten times. Its antigen is still unknown. This specimen belongs to a study of T cells after yellow fever vaccination. As for the study in general: Researchers used SMART-Seq v4 Ultra Low Input to prepare fractions that had low cell numbers. Findings and caveats of the study: It was the secondary response that reached its peak faster, day 5 versus 15, but it was weaker.

MiXCR, applied by TCRdb to the 5' RACE reads, yields one record per CDR3 protein. Of around 140,000 distinct CDR3 sequences in the sample, less than 9.5% were seen once. V lost 5 bases, J lost 5 bases, and 12 bases stayed unmatched. The CDR3 is 14 amino acids. Germline CDR1 SQVTM, CDR2 ANQGSEA. The rearrangement links TRBV29-1 to TRBJ2-7; TRBD1 agrees at 7 bases. The sequence was collected from a man aged 25-45 years who received the YFV17D yellow fever vaccine. The material sequenced was CD4+ T cells sorted from PBMCs, taken 5 days after the yellow fever booster vaccination. Here the CDR3 reads CSVYSPTGSDEQYF. CDR3 nucleotides: TGCAGCGTTTACAGTCCGACAGGGTCCGACGAGCAGTACTTC.